This TCR beta chain derives from a study of cytomegalovirus exposure and HLA in healthy donors (dated by TCRdb to about 2017). Background for the entire study: In an earlier analysis of under 750 of the donors, 250 to 300 Gb of sequence data and some 100 million unique TCR beta sequences from 180 million or so T cells were reported. Of the roughly 420 genotyped donors, 81% were placed in the genetic ancestry cluster associated with self-reported Caucasian donors. To predict cytomegalovirus infection status, the study brought together high-throughput TCR immunosequencing, statistical association of individual TCRs with disease status, and machine learning. HLA typing included class I and class II loci at four-digit resolution. Roughly 300 gigabases of sequencing data and around 87 million unique TCR sequences were included in an early release covering roughly 600 HLA-typed donors. All discovery cohort repertoires had been generated using a single sequencing platform. Roughly five DR-DQ haplotypes were handled as single units for association and clustering because linkage in the cohort was strong. In a later analysis, previously published TCR beta repertoires from several hundred donors were re-analyzed and high-resolution HLA genotyping was added so that TCR occurrence patterns could be studied. Typing coverage differed by locus: A, B, C, DRB1 and DQB1 were typed in roughly 620-640 donors, DQA1 in approximately 520, DPA1 in 600 to 610, and DPB1 in about 450. An earlier analysis of some 500 of the donors used high-throughput TCR beta sequencing to judge whether each TCR beta V gene segment behaved as functional or pseudogenic. In addition to the first cohort of several hundred subjects, a separate validation cohort of 120 different subjects was used. Across 300 to 500 genotyped donors of the cohort, an average of about 250,000 unique TCR beta nucleotide sequences per donor were sequenced, and 15% to 20% of those sequences were non-productive. Donor age, sex, ethnicity and CMV serostatus were collected together with the repertoire data. The study aimed to test whether cataloging public T cell receptors could reveal signatures of past pathogen exposure. The T cell repertoires of roughly 660 subjects were profiled by immunosequencing and related to cytomegalovirus serostatus. Rather than drawing on any new phenotypic data, the later analysis identified candidate immune exposures from TCR beta sequences and the way those sequences occurred across donors. Genome-wide SNP genotypes for about 55% of the roughly 670 donors were used in a later genetic analysis, which treated that subset as a discovery cohort. Beyond this particular receptor, the publication reports: Because HLA typing was missing for some donors at each locus, association tests included only the typed subset. In a later analysis, TCR association rates were found to vary across HLA loci, with the most associated TCRs seen for DRB1 alleles and the fewest for HLA-C alleles. When HLA alleles, especially DR and DQ, strongly co-occurred, TCR associations were difficult to assign to individual alleles. The cohort was sequenced for TCR beta chains only, and without alpha or paired-chain data the features that could be detected were limited. A later analysis associated about 17,000 TCR beta sequences with specific HLA alleles at a false discovery rate of 0.05. According to a later genetic analysis, donors in an Asian-associated ancestry cluster had fewer N-insertions in productive TCRs than the approximately 650-donor mean. A later analysis found that most CMV-associated TCR beta chains appeared HLA-restricted, with HLA associations seemingly driven largely by CMV exposure. A later genetic analysis associated a missense DCLRE1C variant with V-gene and J-gene trimming of TCR beta chains, and an independent cohort replicated the association. Several of the top co-occurrence clusters appeared to be linked to parvovirus B19, influenza, CMV and Epstein-Barr virus, according to a later analysis. Presence/absence analyses assumed roughly uniform sequencing depth across donors, an assumption that may not hold. In both the original and validation cohorts, the classifier was reported to diagnose cytomegalovirus status with high specificity and sensitivity. In vitro tests confirmed that a few of the cytomegalovirus-associated TCR beta chains recognize cytomegalovirus antigens. Broadly in line with IMGT annotations, most TCR beta V segments showed up in productive rearrangements about 90% or about 30% of the time in an earlier analysis of some 590 of the donors. Most TCR sequences were seen in very few donors, while some public TCRs were found in many individuals. A group of highly shared sequence variants was considered likely to be a technical artifact of the sequencing pipeline. A further reported finding was that TCR beta sequences accurately predicted the HLA-A and HLA-B alleles for most subjects in the first cohort. The authors suggested that the approach could potentially be extended to other disease states and immunological phenotypes. In a later analysis, HLA-associated TCR beta chains showed more clonal expansion and lower generation probabilities than non-associated chains that were equally common. Immune exposure information for the cohort was limited to CMV serostatus. The study gave a list of some 150 TCR beta chains associated with cytomegalovirus. The earlier analysis of approximately 590 of the donors excluded approximately 17 rarely observed V segments, including chromosome 9 orphons, because counts were too low. Linkage disequilibrium might explain the correlated functional status among segregating V segments, but an unknown experimental factor could not be excluded.

On this clone: It lacks a known antigen. No much larger clone is present one base from it, and per-base qualities are unavailable.

The library was obtained by the immunoSEQ multiplex PCR assay. A mixture of 60 forward primers for TCR Vbeta segments and 13 reverse primers for TCR Jbeta segments was used in the multiplex PCR. The CDR3 region of rearranged TCR beta genes was amplified from genomic DNA by a multiplex PCR assay. Amplified TCR beta libraries were sequenced as 87-base-pair reads on the Illumina HiSeq System. Turning to the authors' computational methods: Across the 700 or so repertoires, a later analysis counted 75 million to 90 million unique TCR beta chains, some 11 million of which were shared by at least two donors. Raw reads were error-corrected and collapsed into unique sequences by a nearest-neighbor algorithm in which closely related sequences were merged to remove PCR and sequencing errors. To assign V, D and J gene segments, CDR3 sequences were aligned to IMGT reference sequences. Each retained sequence needed at least a six-nucleotide match to both a V gene segment and a J gene segment. Rearrangements were classified as productive when the CDR3 lacked stop codons and remained in frame with V and J, and all other rearrangements were classified as non-productive. Following IMGT convention, CDR3 was defined as the stretch from the second conserved V-encoded cysteine to the conserved J-encoded phenylalanine. The earlier analysis of about 590 of the donors excluded sequences that lacked an unambiguous match to a single V gene segment. An earlier analysis of roughly 590 of the donors called V segments functional above 56.7% productive rearrangements and segregating when the between-donor standard deviation exceeded 5%. A statistical classification framework was built to diagnose cytomegalovirus status from the catalog of TCR beta chain sequences. V and J gene assignment, in a later analysis, came from comparing TCR nucleotide sequences with IMGT/GENE-DB human TR gene sequences. Using the TCRdist pipeline, a later analysis assigned CDR3 sequences along with most-parsimonious VDJ recombination scenarios. A later analysis defined each TCR beta chain by its CDR3 amino acid sequence plus V-gene family, and excluded reads lacking a unique V-gene family. In a later analysis, 450 to 600 highly shared, low-generation-probability nucleotide sequences were removed to address suspected cross-contamination and a sequencing artifact. For each public chain, a later analysis derived a clonal expansion index from normalized ranks of inferred template counts within each repertoire. A later analysis computed generation probabilities with a VDJ recombination model fitted to out-of-frame rearrangements, and checked the results against IGoR. In a later analysis, TCR-TCR, TCR-HLA and TCR-CMV co-occurrence was scored with hypergeometric tests, and a repertoire-size bias correction was applied to TCR pairs. In a later analysis, false discovery rates were estimated by permuting HLA or CMV assignments 20 times. In a later analysis, co-occurring TCRs were grouped with DBSCAN, and TCRdist sequence similarity was added when clustering was performed within HLA-allele-positive subsets. Repertoires with fewer than 30,000 or more than 120,000 public chains, plus five repertoires with anomalous nucleotide sharing, were excluded from co-occurrence clustering. Here the immuneACCESS table is served through TCRdb, limited to in-frame sequences with V and J called. Missing clones are a known gap in these copies; in checked studies unresolved V genes cover under half, and the rest lacks a known reason. Clone size and V and J calls were adopted from that table, with D and trimming inferred from the DNA. For this sample there are about 230,000 clones; approximately 87% appear just once. 1% to 1.5% of the sample goes to the ten largest clones.

In total, approximately 700 healthy bone marrow donors made up the cohort. At the time of sampling, every cohort member was nominally healthy, though immune exposures that went unrecorded were likely present. Of the 666 cohort members, nearly 300 had a positive CMV serostatus and 350 to 450 had a negative one, while no CMV serostatus was recorded for the donor. Each donor provided a peripheral blood sample, and peripheral blood mononuclear cells were used for TCR beta sequencing. The Qiagen DNeasy Blood Extraction Kit was used to extract genomic DNA from the blood cell samples. Sequenced sample: PBMCs. The sequence was obtained from a human donor in good health.

The CDR3 protein sequence reads: CASSPTGISNQPQHF. The bases read TGTGCCAGCAGCCCGACAGGGATTAGCAATCAGCCCCAGCATTTT. The chain is assembled from TRBV7-2 and TRBJ1-5; 7 nucleotides in the junction match TRBD1. CDR3 length: 15 amino acids, cysteine to phenylalanine. Only the CDR3 DNA is retained, 45 bases long and in frame from the first base. V trim: 5 bases; J trim: 0 bases; unmatched bases: 4. In the germline V gene, CDR1 corresponds to SGHTA and CDR2 to FQGNSA.